The 12 T cell receptor beta chains reported below all come from one sample, sequenced in a study of regulatory and conventional T cells in RAG deficiency (dated by TCRdb to about 2017). Preparation of the library involved the immunoSEQ multiplex PCR assay. Imported from immuneACCESS, the table was reduced by TCRdb to in-frame sequences with V and J called. These copies leave out some clones; in studies compared against another copy, an unresolved V gene accounts for under half, and the cause of the remainder is not known. Within this sample are approximately 35,000 clones, with about 78% of them counted one time only. The ten largest clones add up to 3.4% of the sample. Before genomic DNA was extracted, conventional CD4+ T cells were isolated from blood as CD25-low CD127-high cells. This same sample was also part of a study on regulatory T cells. The second investigation adds: The multiplex PCR used 52 forward TRBV primers and 13 reverse TRBJ primers, with assay-based and computational corrections for amplification bias.

Sequencing was done on a sample of CD4+ effector T cells sorted from blood. Receptor source: a human donor in good health.

The genes are TRBV6-1 and TRBJ1-3; D might be TRBD1 (5 bases). V was shortened by 2 bases and J by 0 bases, with 8 bases between the two germline ends. The CDR3 has 15 residues. Germline lookup yields CDR1 MNHNS and CDR2 SASEGT. CDR3 DNA: TGTGCCAGCAGTGAAACAGGCAACTCTGGAAACACCATATATTTT. Translation: CASSETGNSGNTIYF.

The chain recombines TRBV6-1 with TRBJ1-5; possible D gene TRBD1, 5 bases. Trimming took off 7 bases at V and 7 bases at J, with 17 bases between the two ends. Germline-derived CDR1 and CDR2 are MNHNS and SASEGT. The CDR3 contains 14 residues. In DNA, the CDR3 is TGTGCCAGCATCGTGGGGCAGGGTGGCCAGCCCCAGCATTTT. It codes for CASIVGQGGQPQHF.

The chain employs TRBV28 and TRBJ2-7; perhaps D is TRBD1 or TRBD2 (5 bases each). Trimming removed 6 bases from V and 0 bases from J, with 21 bases in between. Germline loops: CDR1 MDHEN, CDR2 SYDVKM. This CDR3 spans 17 amino acids. The CDR3 region is CASSTFTRDRDSYEQYF. The CDR3, as DNA: TGTGCCAGCAGCACCTTTACCCGGGACCGCGACTCCTACGAGCAGTACTTC.

This clone is a singleton in its sample. The chain joins TRBV7-2 to TRBJ2-5; TRBD2 might be the D (6 bases). Looked up from germline, CDR1 is SGHTA and CDR2 is FQGNSA. V was trimmed by 5 bases and J by 4 bases, leaving 11 bases between them. This CDR3 is built from 13 residues. CDR3 in amino acids: CASSPGGSETQYF. The CDR3 DNA follows: TGTGCCAGCAGCCCCGGGGGATCAGAGACCCAGTACTTC.

J is TRBJ2-5 and V is TRBV4-2; D unclear. CDR3 length: 15 residues. Per germline, CDR1 LGHNA and CDR2 YNFKEQ. V was clipped by 1 base and J by 2 bases, with 11 bases between them. The CDR3 here is CASSQARNGQETQYF. The CDR3 coding sequence is TGTGCCAGCAGCCAAGCAAGAAACGGGCAAGAGACCCAGTACTTC.

The chain links TRBV11-1 to TRBJ2-2; TRBD1 is a possible D gene (5 bases). V was pared by 2 bases and J by 4 bases, with 8 bases between. CDR1 and CDR2 (germline): SGHAT, FQDESV (reference sequence). The CDR3 has 14 residues. The CDR3 DNA sequence: TGTGCCAGCAGCTTAACCAGGGTCACCGGGGAGCTGTTTTTT. The encoded protein is CASSLTRVTGELFF.

Note on this clone: Compared with germline, one end of the junction differs, possibly owing to a read error. The J gene is TRBJ2-7, the V gene TRBV18, with 9 bases lining up with TRBD1. CDR3 length: 12 residues. From germline, CDR1 is KGHSH and CDR2 LQKENI. CDR3 nucleotide sequence: TGTGCCAGCTCCCCGCGGGACAGGGTATTGAAGTTC. Translated, it gives CASSPRDRVLKF.

This clone occurred once. The V call is TRBV7-9, the J call TRBJ1-4; weak D call: TRBD1 (6 bases). CDR1 and CDR2 from the germline V gene are SEHNR and FQNEAQ (reference sequence). CDR3 length equals 18 residues. V lost 6 bases and J 0 bases, leaving 20 bases between the germline ends. The CDR3 sequence: CASSRGVDSQTTNEKLFF. CDR3 DNA: TGTGCCAGCAGTCGAGGCGTGGACAGCCAAACAACTAATGAAAAACTGTTTTTT.

The chain couples TRBV30 to TRBJ1-4; the D gene is possibly TRBD1 (5 bases). The V gene's germline CDR1 is GTSNPN and CDR2 SVGIG (reference sequence). The CDR3 has 13 residues. Trimming left V 6 bases short and J 2 bases short, with 10 bases between. As DNA, the CDR3 is TGTGCCTGTGTCGGGGCCACTAATGAAAAACTGTTTTTT. It yields the protein CACVGATNEKLFF.

This rearrangement joins TRBV10-3 to TRBJ1-1, with D perhaps matching TRBD1 (5 bases). There are 12 residues in the CDR3. Deletions cut 3 bases from V and 6 bases from J, with 8 bases between. Germline V CDR1 and CDR2: ENHRY, SYGVKD. The CDR3 DNA is TGTGCCATCAGTGATGACAGACCTGAAGCTTTCTTT. Its translation: CAISDDRPEAFF.

The chain couples TRBV19 to TRBJ1-2; 9 bases align to TRBD1. Germline V gives CDR1 LNHDA, CDR2 SQIVND (reference sequence). CDR3 length equals 13 residues. J lost 5 bases, V lost 8 bases, and 6 bases had no gene match. The CDR3 protein is CASSTGQGYGYTF. In nucleotides, the CDR3 is TGTGCCAGTTCTACTGGACAGGGGTATGGCTACACCTTC.

The chain carries TRBV18 and TRBJ2-7; TRBD1 might be the D (5 bases). The CDR3 sequence is 15 residues long. Germline values: CDR1 KGHSH, CDR2 LQKENI. Trimming removed 2 bases at V and 6 bases at J, with 17 bases between. The CDR3 is CASSPCQTGTCEQYF. The CDR3 coding sequence is TGTGCCAGCTCACCATGCCAAACAGGTACCTGCGAGCAGTACTTC.